The clone carrying this TCR beta chain was recorded a few times. Its antigen is unknown. RNA served as the template for amplifying TCR beta CDR3 regions. Following a first-round RT-PCR that used HTBI primers, a second-round multiplex PCR was carried out. MiXCR was run by TCRdb on the multiplex PCR reads, yielding one entry per CDR3 protein. The sample yields about 340,000 distinct CDR3 sequences, roughly a sixth seen once. These data are taken from a study of Graves' ophthalmopathy and Graves' hyperthyroidism. About the research overall: The authors collected peripheral blood at initial diagnosis, before any treatment. Findings and limits, study-wide: Among expanded thyroid clonotypes above 0.001 frequency, most also occurred in blood.

In donors with ophthalmopathy, activity was moderate-to-severe, with CAS ≥3, NOSPECS ≥4 and duration under 3 months. An approximately 9.4 ml volume of fresh peripheral blood provided the PBMCs. The CDR3 loop spans 16 amino acids. Germline V CDR1 and CDR2: SGHAT, FQDESV (reference sequence). The V gene lost 5 bases and the J gene lost 7 bases, with 24 bases spanning the gap. The chain carries TRBV11-1 and TRBJ2-7; D is tentatively TRBD1 or TRBD2 (5 bases each). This TCR was sampled from an adult man with Graves' ophthalmopathy. Sequenced material: peripheral blood. CDR3 in amino acids: CASSILGAGSDREQYF. In nucleotides, the CDR3 is TGTGCCAGCAGCATCCTCGGGGCCGGCTCGGATAGAGAGCAGTACTTC.